The 3 T cell receptor beta chains below come from one sample, sequenced in a study of cytomegalovirus exposure and HLA in healthy donors (dated by TCRdb to about 2017). To prepare the library, the immunoSEQ multiplex PCR assay was applied. The immuneACCESS repertoire file appears here via TCRdb, limited to in-frame rearrangements. These files lack a portion of the clones; in checked studies, under half of the deficit traces to unresolved V genes, and the cause of the others is not known. For this sample the table gives under 150,000 clones, of which about 89% were detected only once. Approximately 0.7% of the sample is in the top ten clones. Sequencing was carried out using PBMCs. The source is a young man in good health and CMV-seronegative.

This chain connects TRBV5-6 to TRBJ1-5, with a weak D call TRBD1 (5 bases). The germline gives CDR1 SGHDT, CDR2 YYEEEE. The CDR3 extends over 15 amino acids. Trimming took 3 bases from V and 2 from J, leaving 12 bases between them. For the CDR3, the DNA is TGTGCCAGCAGCTCACTGGGGGGGGGCAATCAGCCCCAGCATTTT. This codes for CASSSLGGGNQPQHF.

This sequence joins TRBV30 and TRBJ2-1; D is perhaps TRBD2 (5 bases). There are 13 residues in the CDR3. V was shortened by 2 bases and J by 5 bases, with 10 bases between the two germline ends. Germline loops: CDR1 GTSNPN, CDR2 SVGIG (reference sequence). The CDR3, as DNA: TGTGCCTGGAGTTTTTCGGGGAACAATGAGCAGTTCTTC. It translates to CAWSFSGNNEQFF.

This chain connects TRBV29-1 to TRBJ2-1, with D hard to call. The germline V and J ends were trimmed by 6 bases and 0 bases, with 15 bases remaining between them. Germline V gene data show CDR1 as SQVTM and CDR2 as ANQGSEA. The CDR3 runs 15 residues. The CDR3 loop reads CSVRPNLNSYNEQFF. The CDR3 DNA reads as TGCAGCGTCCGCCCCAACTTAAACTCCTACAATGAGCAGTTCTTC.